Following are 21 T cell receptor beta chains from one sample sequenced in a study of cytomegalovirus exposure and HLA in healthy donors. Method: immunoSEQ multiplex PCR; TCRdb's copy keeps in-frame clones and lacks some. The data show 150,000 or so clones, with 75% to 90% seen just once and about 20% held by the top ten. The specimen was PBMCs. The receptors derive from a man between 18 and 29 years old in good health and CMV-seropositive.

The gene calls are TRBV11-2 and TRBJ2-5; 13 nucleotides align to TRBD2. Germline assignment: CDR1 SGHAT and CDR2 FQNNGV. The ends lost 5 bases at V and 5 bases at J; junction bases unmatched: 8. The CDR3 sequence is 16 residues long. CDR3 sequence (DNA): TGTGCCAGCAGCCCGAGACTAGCGGGGGGTGTTGAGACCCAGTACTTC. This encodes CASSPRLAGGVETQYF.

The V call is TRBV19, the J call TRBJ2-6; 9 bases are shared with TRBD1. J lost 4 bases, V lost 10 bases, and 14 bases had no gene match. This CDR3 is 17 amino acids long. Germline-derived CDR1 and CDR2 are LNHDA and SQIVND (reference sequence). The CDR3 nucleotides read TGTGCCACGTCCGACCCCGGGACAGGGACAGGGGCCAACGTCCTGACTTTC. It encodes CATSDPGTGTGANVLTF.

J is TRBJ2-1 and V is TRBV2, with a tentative D call TRBD2 (6 bases). V was trimmed by 4 bases and J by 4 bases, leaving 17 bases between them. The V gene's germline CDR1 is SNHLY and CDR2 FYNNEI. CDR3 length: 16 residues. This chain's CDR3 is CASSALVGGLYNEQFF. The CDR3 nucleotides are TGTGCCAGCAGTGCACTAGTGGGAGGCTTATACAATGAGCAGTTCTTC.

The chain couples TRBV6-1 to TRBJ2-1, with D maybe TRBD2 (5 bases). V was pared by 7 bases and J by 14 bases, with 18 bases between. The CDR3 is 12 amino acids. CDR1 and CDR2 (germline): MNHNS, SASEGT. Here the CDR3 reads CASTGLAPREFF. CDR3 coding DNA: TGTGCCAGCACCGGACTGGCGCCTCGGGAGTTCTTC.

This rearrangement joins TRBV11-2 to TRBJ2-7, with 7 bases matching TRBD1. The CDR3 extends over 13 amino acids. V lost 10 bases, J lost 6 bases, and 12 bases stayed unmatched. Germline CDR1 reads SGHAT; CDR2 reads FQNNGV. The CDR3 region has the DNA TGTGCCACCCGGGACAGTCTGGGGGCCGAGCAGTACTTC. Its translation is CATRDSLGAEQYF.

V and J are TRBV4-2 and TRBJ1-2; D is ambiguous. The CDR3 spans 14 residues. Germline V gene data show CDR1 as LGHNA and CDR2 as YNFKEQ. V dropped 0 bases and J dropped 5 bases, with 10 bases sitting between them. The CDR3: CASSQDGELYGYTF. CDR3 nucleotide sequence: TGTGCCAGCAGCCAAGACGGGGAACTTTATGGCTACACCTTC.

The V gene is TRBV5-1, the J gene TRBJ2-7, with 8 nucleotides matching TRBD2. CDR1 is SGHRS and CDR2 is YFSETQ in the germline V gene. The length of the CDR3 is 14 residues. V gave up 4 bases and J gave up 3 bases; unmatched junction bases: 6. The CDR3 DNA reads TGCGCCAGCAGCCTCGGACTAGCTAGCTACGAGCAGTACTTC. Protein sequence: CASSLGLASYEQYF.

The chain links TRBV19 to TRBJ2-3; 9 bases are a match to TRBD1. The CDR3 consists of 16 residues. The V gene end was trimmed by 6 bases and the J gene end by 2 bases; junction bases not matched to a gene: 9. Germline V gene lookup returns CDR1 LNHDA and CDR2 SQIVND (reference sequence). In DNA form, the CDR3 reads TGTGCCAGTAGATGGAGCGGGACAGGGAACACAGATACGCAGTATTTT. It is translated as CASRWSGTGNTDTQYF.

The genes are TRBV6-5 and TRBJ2-5; 12 bases map to TRBD2. The CDR3 runs to 16 residues. Per germline, CDR1 MNHEY and CDR2 SVGAGI. V lost 0 bases to trimming and J lost 5 bases; unmatched junction nucleotides: 4. CDR3 nucleotide sequence: TGTGCCAGCAGTTACTCGAGACTAGCGGGGGCTGAGACCCAGTACTTC. Protein product: CASSYSRLAGAETQYF.

The chain combines TRBV7-9 with TRBJ1-1; maybe TRBD1 (6 bases). Between the trimmed V and J ends, which lost 4 bases and 0 bases, there was a span of 6 bases. Germline CDR1 SEHNR, CDR2 FQNEAQ (reference sequence). The CDR3 covers 13 residues. The CDR3 reads CASSSGVNTEAFF. As DNA, the CDR3 is TGTGCCAGCAGCTCAGGGGTGAACACTGAAGCTTTCTTT.

This clone was counted a single time. J is TRBJ2-5 and V is TRBV7-2, with no clear D. CDR3 length: 14 residues. The V and J ends lost 5 bases and 5 bases respectively, with 15 bases between them. The germline CDR1 and CDR2 sequences are SGHTA and FQGNSA. The CDR3 DNA follows: TGTGCCAGCAGCGCACTGTCGGGTGGCGAGACCCAGTACTTC. Its translation: CASSALSGGETQYF.

The chain carries TRBV5-6 and TRBJ2-5, with TRBD2 identical over 14 bases. The CDR3 spans 16 residues. Germline loops: CDR1 SGHDT, CDR2 YYEEEE. With 7 bases clipped from V and 5 bases from J, the junction kept 10 bases outside the gene matches. The CDR3 DNA reads TGTGCCAGCGGCGGGAGACTAGCGGGAGGGCAGGAGACCCAGTACTTC. The encoded protein is CASGGRLAGGQETQYF.

This sequence joins TRBV19 and TRBJ1-1, with D possibly matching TRBD1 (6 bases). The CDR3 runs to 14 residues. Germline CDR1 reads LNHDA; CDR2 reads SQIVND (reference sequence). Deletions cut 5 bases from V and 4 bases from J, with 14 bases between. The CDR3 nucleotides are TGTGCCAGTAGTTTACAACAGGGTAGCACTGAAGCTTTCTTT. Its protein is CASSLQQGSTEAFF. Full variable domain (outside the CDR3, taken from reference TRBV19 and TRBJ1-1): DGGITQSPKYLFRKEGQNVTLSCEQNLNHDAMYWYRQDPGQGLRLIYYSQIVNDFQKGDIAEGYSVSREKKESFPLTVTSAQKNPTAFYLCASSLQQGSTEAFFGQGTRLTVV.

The chain couples TRBV7-8 to TRBJ1-1; D may be TRBD1 (6 bases). Trimming removed 5 bases at V and 1 base at J, with 14 bases between. This CDR3 is 15 amino acids long. Per the germline V gene, CDR1 is SGHVS and CDR2 is FQNEAQ. The CDR3 DNA sequence: TGTGCCAGCAGCCCAACTCGGACAGAGAACACTGAAGCTTTCTTT. Its translation: CASSPTRTENTEAFF.

CDR3 loop: CASSPHSGTSFREQYF. CDR3 DNA sequence: TGTGCCAGCAGCCCCCACTCCGGGACTAGCTTCCGCGAGCAGTACTTC. V is TRBV9 and J is TRBJ2-7, with 9 bases that match TRBD2. The CDR3 spans 16 residues. Germline V gives CDR1 SGDLS, CDR2 YYNGEE. J lost 6 bases, V lost 4 bases, and 14 bases had no gene match.

The rearrangement links TRBV19 to TRBJ2-3; TRBD2 is a possible D gene (6 bases). CDR3 length equals 15 residues. Between the trimmed V and J ends, which lost 6 bases and 2 bases, there was a span of 15 bases. CDR1 is LNHDA, CDR2 SQIVND, per germline (reference sequence). The CDR3: CASSPGGRLTDTQYF. The CDR3 DNA reads TGTGCCAGTAGCCCCGGGGGAAGGCTCACAGATACGCAGTATTTT.

The chain joins TRBV4-3 to TRBJ2-5; 7 nucleotides match TRBD1. The V and J ends lost 4 bases and 5 bases, in that order; junction bases with no gene match: 7. Per the germline V gene, CDR1 is LGHNA and CDR2 is YSLEER. The CDR3 has 14 residues. Here the CDR3 reads CASSPRQGYETQYF. CDR3 nucleotides: TGCGCCAGCAGCCCCCGACAGGGTTACGAGACCCAGTACTTC.

V usage is TRBV5-6 and J usage is TRBJ2-7; a weak D match, TRBD2 (5 bases). Trimming removed 1 base from V and 5 bases from J, with 10 bases in between. The CDR3 has 13 residues. Germline V CDR1 and CDR2: SGHDT, YYEEEE. Here the CDR3 reads CASSLSRRDEQYF. CDR3 bases: TGTGCCAGCAGCTTGTCGCGGCGGGACGAGCAGTACTTC. Full variable domain (outside the CDR3, taken from reference TRBV5-6 and TRBJ2-7): DAGVTQSPTHLIKTRGQQVTLRCSPKSGHDTVSWYQQALGQGPQFIFQYYEEEERQRGNFPDRFSGHQFPNYSSELNVNALLLGDSALYLCASSLSRRDEQYFGPGTRLTVT.

The V and J genes are TRBV6-6 and TRBJ1-1; 7 nucleotides match TRBD1. The CDR3 is 14 amino acids. V gave up 0 bases and J gave up 9 bases; unmatched junction bases: 7. CDR1 and CDR2 (germline): MNHNY, SVGAGI (reference sequence). Here the CDR3 DNA reads TGTGCCAGCAGTTACTCCACCAGGGGGGATAAAGCTTTCTTT. Amino acids: CASSYSTRGDKAFF.

J is TRBJ2-7 and V is TRBV27, with a tentative D call TRBD1 (6 bases). V lost 6 bases and J lost 5, with 20 bases in between. There are 15 residues in the CDR3. Germline-derived CDR1 and CDR2 are MNHEY and SMNVEV (reference sequence). CDR3 residues: CASSQDPGRGNEQYF. The CDR3 DNA sequence: TGTGCCAGCAGCCAAGATCCGGGCAGGGGCAACGAGCAGTACTTC.

The CDR3 reads CASRAGQSLNTEAFF. The CDR3 DNA follows: TGTGCCAGCAGGGCGGGACAGAGCTTGAACACTGAAGCTTTCTTT. The V gene is TRBV7-9, the J gene TRBJ1-1, with 7 nucleotides matching TRBD1. The germline gives CDR1 SEHNR, CDR2 FQNEAQ (reference sequence). The CDR3 runs to 15 residues. V gave up 6 bases and J gave up 0 bases; unmatched junction bases: 7. Looking up the rest from reference TRBV7-9 and TRBJ1-1 gives the full variable domain: DTGVSQNPRHKITKRGQNVTFRCDPISEHNRLYWYRQTLGQGPEFLTYFQNEAQLEKSRLLSDRFSAERPKGSFSTLEIQRTEQGDSAMYLCASRAGQSLNTEAFFGQGTRLTVV.